The 21 T cell receptor beta chains in this list originate from one sample, sequenced in a study of T cells in localized non-small cell lung cancer. The table came from immunoSEQ multiplex PCR; TCRdb's copy has only in-frame clones and leaves some out. Of tens of thousands of clones in the sample, less than 90% were seen once. The sequencing used peripheral blood, collected before any cancer treatment. The origin of the receptors is a male donor older than 55 with stage III squamous cell lung carcinoma.

The rearrangement links TRBV19 to TRBJ1-5; D is uncertain. Germline values: CDR1 LNHDA, CDR2 SQIVND (reference sequence). The CDR3 covers 14 residues. V was trimmed by 5 bases and J by 5 bases, leaving 13 bases between them. Here the CDR3 reads CASSGTTVYQPQHF. In nucleotides, the CDR3 is TGTGCCAGTAGTGGTACGACGGTATATCAGCCCCAGCATTTT.

This clone has more than one count but fewer than ten. This chain connects TRBV7-8 to TRBJ2-7, with unresolved D. The CDR3 has 15 residues. Trimming took 0 bases from V and 2 from J, leaving 11 bases between them. Looked up from germline, CDR1 is SGHVS and CDR2 is FQNEAQ. The CDR3 sequence is CASSLASSFAYEQYF. In nucleotides, the CDR3 is TGTGCCAGCAGCTTAGCTTCCAGTTTTGCCTACGAGCAGTACTTC. The full variable domain, completed using reference TRBV7-8 and TRBJ2-7, is GAGVSQSPRYKVAKRGQDVALRCDPISGHVSLFWYQQALGQGPEFLTYFQNEAQLDKSGLPSDRFFAERPEGSVSTLKIQRTQQEDSAVYLCASSLASSFAYEQYFGPGTRLTVT.

The V and J genes are TRBV19 and TRBJ1-2; D is unresolved. This CDR3 region has 13 residues. Germline CDR1 reads LNHDA; CDR2 reads SQIVND (reference sequence). The germline V and J ends were trimmed by 5 bases and 8 bases, with 15 bases remaining between them. CDR3 protein: CASSPRLGQGYTF. The CDR3 nucleotides read TGTGCCAGTAGTCCCCGGTTAGGGCAGGGCTACACCTTC.

The V call is TRBV5-1, the J call TRBJ1-5; possibly TRBD1 for D (5 bases). The CDR3 is 15 amino acids. V lost 4 bases and J 5 bases, leaving 16 bases between the germline ends. Germline loops: CDR1 SGHRS, CDR2 YFSETQ. The CDR3 DNA sequence: TGCGCCAGCAGCCCCAGTTTCGGGGCAGATCAGCCCCAGCATTTT. Translated: CASSPSFGADQPQHF.

The gene calls are TRBV18 and TRBJ1-3; D may be TRBD1 (6 bases). The CDR3 runs to 15 residues. In germline, CDR1 is KGHSH, CDR2 LQKENI. The ends were cut back, 0 bases at V and 4 bases at J, with 10 bases in the middle. As DNA, the CDR3 is TGTGCCAGCTCACCACCGGGGGGCAGAGGAAACACCATATATTTT. It translates to CASSPPGGRGNTIYF.

The V gene is TRBV18, the J gene TRBJ2-5; TRBD1 might be the D (5 bases). The V end was cut by 0 bases, the J end by 1 base, with 6 bases between. The CDR3 consists of 14 residues. CDR1 is KGHSH and CDR2 is LQKENI in the germline V gene. The DNA for the CDR3 is TGTGCCAGCTCACCACCGACAGTCCAAGAGACCCAGTACTTC. Translating it yields CASSPPTVQETQYF.

This clone has just a few counts. V and J are TRBV7-9 and TRBJ2-1, with D hard to call. Looked up from germline, CDR1 is SEHNR and CDR2 is FQNEAQ (reference sequence). The CDR3 sequence is 14 residues long. The V end was cut by 3 bases, the J end by 5 bases, with 11 bases between. The CDR3 loop is CASSFGLLNNEQFF. The CDR3 DNA reads as TGTGCCAGCAGCTTTGGTCTACTAAACAATGAGCAGTTCTTC.

The V and J genes are TRBV29-1 and TRBJ1-5; unclear D gene. CDR3 size: 13 residues. Germline V gene data show CDR1 as SQVTM and CDR2 as ANQGSEA. V lost 6 bases, J lost 3 bases, and 12 bases lay in between. DNA of the CDR3: TGCAGCGTGGCTGGAAGTTACAATCAGCCCCAGCATTTT. It codes for CSVAGSYNQPQHF.

The chain combines TRBV11-2 with TRBJ1-6, with D hard to call. V lost 1 base, J lost 0 bases, and 7 bases lay in between. CDR1 and CDR2 (germline): SGHAT, FQNNGV. There are 16 residues in the CDR3. The CDR3 protein is CASSLGWGSYNSPLHF. In nucleotides, the CDR3 is TGTGCCAGCAGCTTAGGGTGGGGCTCCTATAATTCACCCCTCCACTTT.

V usage is TRBV30 and J usage is TRBJ1-5; the D gene is possibly TRBD1 (5 bases). The CDR3 consists of 14 residues. V gave up 2 bases and J gave up 3 bases, with 11 bases separating them. CDR1 is GTSNPN and CDR2 is SVGIG in the germline V gene (reference sequence). The CDR3 region is CAWSSTGTNQPQHF. CDR3 nucleotides: TGTGCCTGGAGTTCGACGGGGACCAATCAGCCCCAGCATTTT.

DNA for the CDR3: TGTGCCAGCAACCTCCAGGGAGATACGCAGTATTTT. Translation: CASNLQGDTQYF. The rearrangement links TRBV9 to TRBJ2-3, with D possibly TRBD1 on 5 matching bases. Germline V lookup: CDR1 SGDLS, CDR2 YYNGEE. This CDR3 has 12 residues. Between the trimmed V and J ends, which lost 6 bases and 5 bases, there was a span of 10 bases.

V usage is TRBV2 and J usage is TRBJ2-1; 10 nucleotides align to TRBD2. CDR1 is SNHLY, CDR2 FYNNEI, per germline. Unmatched junction bases numbered 8, after V lost 7 bases and J lost 8 bases. This CDR3 is 14 amino acids long. CDR3 protein: CASTRAGGPHEQFF. The DNA of the CDR3 is TGTGCCAGCACCCGAGCGGGGGGGCCTCATGAGCAGTTCTTC. The full variable domain, its missing parts supplied by reference TRBV2 and TRBJ2-1, is EPEVTQTPSHQVTQMGQEVILRCVPISNHLYFYWYRQILGQKVEFLVSFYNNEISEKSEIFDDQFSVERPDGSNFTLKIRSTKLEDSAMYFCASTRAGGPHEQFFGPGTRLTVL.

The chain joins TRBV19 to TRBJ1-1, with no clear D. V shed 7 bases and J shed 2 bases, with 8 bases lying between them. The CDR3 is made up of 12 amino acids. Germline CDR1 and CDR2: LNHDA and SQIVND (reference sequence). The CDR3 bases are TGTGCCAGTATAAACTTAAACACTGAAGCTTTCTTT. Its translation: CASINLNTEAFF.

The rearrangement links TRBV5-4 to TRBJ1-2; D might be TRBD1 (5 bases). Trimming took 4 bases from V and 8 from J, leaving 18 bases between them. The CDR3 runs to 14 residues. Looked up from germline, CDR1 is SGHNT and CDR2 is YYREEE (reference sequence). The CDR3 is CASSPSPAAGGYTF. The CDR3 DNA sequence: TGTGCCAGCAGCCCCTCGCCAGCGGCAGGGGGCTACACCTTC.

This sequence joins TRBV11-2 and TRBJ2-2; TRBD2 aligns across 7 bases. With 2 bases clipped from V and 5 bases from J, the junction kept 5 bases outside the gene matches. Germline lookup yields CDR1 SGHAT and CDR2 FQNNGV. This CDR3 spans 15 amino acids. The CDR3 loop is CASSLSGEITGELFF. CDR3 DNA: TGTGCCAGCAGCTTAAGCGGGGAAATTACCGGGGAGCTGTTTTTT. Full variable domain (remainder filled in from reference TRBV11-2 and TRBJ2-2): EAGVAQSPRYKIIEKRQSVAFWCNPISGHATLYWYQQILGQGPKLLIQFQNNGVVDDSQLPKDRFSAERLKGVDSTLKIQPAKLEDSAVYLCASSLSGEITGELFFGEGSRLTVL.

The chain joins TRBV27 to TRBJ2-3; 7 bases align to TRBD2. Germline CDR1 MNHEY, CDR2 SMNVEV (reference sequence). V lost 2 bases, J lost 0 bases, and 2 bases stayed unmatched. CDR3 size: 15 residues. The CDR3 loop reads CASSLRRGSTDTQYF. The CDR3 DNA follows: TGTGCCAGCAGTTTAAGGCGGGGGAGCACAGATACGCAGTATTTT.

V is TRBV7-2 and J is TRBJ2-7, with 8 bases fitting TRBD2. V gave up 8 bases and J gave up 0 bases; unmatched junction bases: 3. Germline V gene sequence: CDR1 SGHTA, CDR2 FQGNSA. This CDR3 comprises 13 residues. This CDR3 is CASSSGGSYEQYF. For the CDR3, the DNA is TGTGCCAGCTCAAGCGGGGGCTCCTACGAGCAGTACTTC.

The chain's CDR3 is CASSLGRGGQPQHF. DNA for the CDR3: TGTGCCAGCAGCTTGGGACGAGGGGGCCAGCCCCAGCATTTT. The rearrangement links TRBV7-6 to TRBJ1-5; 7 positions match TRBD1. The CDR3 totals 14 residues. Per germline, CDR1 SGHVS and CDR2 FNYEAQ. Unmatched junction bases numbered 6, after V lost 3 bases and J lost 7 bases.

This clone has just one count. The rearrangement uses TRBV7-2 and TRBJ1-5; 9 nucleotides match TRBD1. Germline CDR1 reads SGHTA; CDR2 reads FQGNSA. CDR3 length: 15 amino acids. V dropped 5 bases and J dropped 9; count of bases not matched to a gene: 11. CDR3 in DNA: TGTGCCAGCAGCAACCCTCCGGGACAGGGTCTGCCCCAGCATTTT. Its protein product is CASSNPPGQGLPQHF.

J is TRBJ2-4 and V is TRBV7-9; a possible D gene is TRBD2 (6 bases). The CDR3 length is 16 residues. Per the germline V gene, CDR1 is SEHNR and CDR2 is FQNEAQ (reference sequence). The V end was cut by 5 bases, the J end by 0 bases, with 14 bases between. The CDR3 DNA reads TGTGCCAGCAGCCCTAGGGACTCTTTAGCCAAAAACATTCAGTACTTC. This gives the protein CASSPRDSLAKNIQYF.

This chain links TRBV18 with TRBJ1-5; D is unresolved. Germline CDR1 reads KGHSH; CDR2 reads LQKENI. Trimming removed 4 bases from V and 2 bases from J, with 9 bases in between. The CDR3 is 14 residues long. CDR3 coding DNA: TGTGCCAGCTCACGCTCAAGCGGCAATCAGCCCCAGCATTTT. Encoded protein: CASSRSSGNQPQHF.